The clone carrying this TCR beta chain was seen a single time. The data originate from a study of graft-versus-host responses after intestinal transplantation. Clones were read by immunoSEQ multiplex PCR, and TCRdb kept only the in-frame ones, dropping some. The profile covers fewer than 50,000 clones, with about 91% appearing a single time and 4.4% taken by the ten largest. The germline V gene encodes CDR1 SGHTA and CDR2 FQGTGA. This CDR3 has 14 amino acids. V was clipped by 7 bases and J by 1 base, with 13 bases between them. The V and J genes are TRBV7-3 and TRBJ1-2; D is unclear. The source was PBMCs, collected 524 days after transplant. The source is a human patient who received an intestinal transplant, so some T cells may come from the graft donor. The CDR3 region has the DNA TGTGCCAGCAATTTAGGAGTACTTAACTATGGCTACACCTTC. This gives the protein CASNLGVLNYGYTF. Supplemented by reference TRBV7-3 and TRBJ1-2, the full variable domain reads GAGVSQTPSNKVTEKGKYVELRCDPISGHTALYWYRQSLGQGPEFLIYFQGTGAADDSGLPNDRFFAVRPEGSVSTLKIQRTERGDSAVYLCASNLGVLNYGYTFGSGTRLTVV.